This passage covers 13 T cell receptor beta chains from one sample sequenced in a study of blood T cell repertoires in COVID-19. Generated by immunoSEQ multiplex PCR, the TCRdb table keeps only in-frame clones and is missing some. The sample gives 250,000 or so clones, 84% of which show up once; about 1.5% is in the top ten. Sequencing was carried out using peripheral blood. The receptors come from a woman aged 40 to 50 who had recovered from COVID-19.

The J gene is TRBJ2-2, the V gene TRBV5-4; the D is unclear. The germline V gene has CDR1 SGHNT and CDR2 YYREEE (reference sequence). V was pared by 5 bases and J by 1 base, with 9 bases between. The CDR3 contains 14 residues. CDR3 loop: CASSSQVNTGELFF. For the CDR3, the DNA is TGTGCCAGCAGTTCTCAGGTGAACACCGGGGAGCTGTTTTTT.

V gene TRBV12-3 or TRBV12-4 combines with J gene TRBJ2-5; no definite D call. The CDR3 runs to 13 residues. The V and J ends lost 5 bases and 1 base respectively, with 8 bases between them. The CDR3 sequence: CASSRSSQETQYF. For the CDR3, the DNA is TGTGCCAGCAGTCGGTCCTCCCAAGAGACCCAGTACTTC.

The table lists this clone with a count of one. J is TRBJ2-3 and V is TRBV19; 9 bases are a match to TRBD1. Germline V CDR1 and CDR2: LNHDA, SQIVND (reference sequence). The CDR3 has 15 amino acids. V lost 10 bases and J lost 0; bases outside the gene matches: 8. CDR3 sequence reads: CATNNRGLSTDTQYF. In DNA form, the CDR3 reads TGTGCCACTAACAACAGGGGGCTGAGCACAGATACGCAGTATTTT.

The chain joins TRBV9 to TRBJ2-2, with 9 bases lining up with TRBD1. There are 15 residues in the CDR3. Germline CDR1 SGDLS, CDR2 YYNGEE. The J segment lost 5 bases and the V segment lost 3 bases, leaving 5 bases of the junction unmatched. In DNA, the CDR3 is TGTGCCAGCAGCGCCCGACAGGGGGGGACCGGGGAGCTGTTTTTT. It codes for CASSARQGGTGELFF.

V is TRBV5-4 and J is TRBJ2-3; D is possibly TRBD1 (7 bases). The CDR3 totals 16 residues. The V end was cut by 4 bases, the J end by 0 bases, with 15 bases between. The germline gives CDR1 SGHNT, CDR2 YYREEE (reference sequence). The CDR3: CASSPSTGTSTDTQYF. The CDR3 bases are TGTGCCAGCAGCCCATCGACAGGGACTAGCACAGATACGCAGTATTTT.

In its sample, this clone was seen a few times. CDR3 DNA sequence: TGTGCCAGCAGCGTAGCAGGGAACTATGGCTACACCTTC. Protein sequence: CASSVAGNYGYTF. The chain joins TRBV9 to TRBJ1-2; tentative D call: TRBD1 (5 bases). This CDR3 has 13 residues. The germline V gene has CDR1 SGDLS and CDR2 YYNGEE. With 0 bases removed from V and 2 bases from J, the gap between germline ends came to 5 bases. The complete variable domain, with remaining parts taken from reference TRBV9 and TRBJ1-2, reads DSGVTQTPKHLITATGQRVTLRCSPRSGDLSVYWYQQSLDQGLQFLIQYYNGEERAKGNILERFSAQQFPDLHSELNLSSLELGDSALYFCASSVAGNYGYTFGSGTRLTVV.

This clone was counted once. The V gene is TRBV4-1, the J gene TRBJ2-3; TRBD2 matches 9 bases. V gave up 4 bases and J gave up 3 bases; unmatched junction bases: 8. The CDR3 consists of 16 residues. The germline V gene has CDR1 MGHRA and CDR2 YSYEKL. CDR3 amino acids: CASSLGTSRTTDTQYF. DNA of the CDR3: TGCGCCAGCAGCCTGGGGACTAGCCGGACAACAGATACGCAGTATTTT.

This rearrangement joins TRBV5-1 to TRBJ2-1; D might be TRBD1 (5 bases). The germline gives CDR1 SGHRS, CDR2 YFSETQ. Trimming removed 0 bases from V and 5 bases from J, with 21 bases in between. This CDR3 is built from 18 residues. The CDR3 coding sequence is TGCGCCAGCAGCTTGGGCCCTTTAGGGCAGGGTTCGAACAATGAGCAGTTCTTC. Amino acids: CASSLGPLGQGSNNEQFF. Supplemented by reference TRBV5-1 and TRBJ2-1, the full variable domain reads KAGVTQTPRYLIKTRGQQVTLSCSPISGHRSVSWYQQTPGQGLQFLFEYFSETQRNKGNFPGRFSGRQFSNSRSEMNVSTLELGDSALYLCASSLGPLGQGSNNEQFFGPGTRLTVL.

The genes are TRBV5-6 and TRBJ2-5; D unclear. V lost 6 bases, J lost 5 bases, and 14 bases lay in between. The germline V gene has CDR1 SGHDT and CDR2 YYEEEE. The length of the CDR3 is 13 residues. The CDR3 here is CASMVADQETQYF. CDR3 nucleotides: TGTGCCAGCATGGTCGCGGATCAGGAGACCCAGTACTTC.

The chain carries TRBV14 and TRBJ2-6; no reliable D call. This CDR3 has 14 residues. Trimming took off 4 bases at V and 0 bases at J, with 4 bases between the two ends. The germline gives CDR1 SGHDN, CDR2 FVKESK. CDR3 protein: CASSRSSGANVLTF. The DNA of the CDR3 is TGTGCCAGCAGCCGTAGCTCTGGGGCCAACGTCCTGACTTTC.

The V call is TRBV2, the J call TRBJ1-6, with TRBD1 matching over 8 bases. The ends lost 7 bases at V and 8 bases at J; junction bases unmatched: 13. This CDR3 is 16 amino acids long. The germline V gene encodes CDR1 SNHLY and CDR2 FYNNEI. CDR3 sequence: CASTFTGGSPHSPLHF. DNA of the CDR3: TGTGCCAGCACCTTCACAGGGGGTTCGCCCCATTCACCCCTCCACTTT. The whole variable domain, remainder taken from reference TRBV2 and TRBJ1-6, is EPEVTQTPSHQVTQMGQEVILRCVPISNHLYFYWYRQILGQKVEFLVSFYNNEISEKSEIFDDQFSVERPDGSNFTLKIRSTKLEDSAMYFCASTFTGGSPHSPLHFGNGTRLTVT.

The genes are TRBV11-2 and TRBJ2-1, with 10 positions matching TRBD1. The germline V gene has CDR1 SGHAT and CDR2 FQNNGV. V lost 5 bases, J lost 7 bases, and 8 bases stayed unmatched. This CDR3 has 15 amino acids. The CDR3: CASSIGQGVLNEQFF. The CDR3 nucleotides are TGTGCCAGCAGCATAGGACAGGGGGTTTTAAATGAGCAGTTCTTC.

This clone was seen only once. Germline and junction disagree at one end, which may indicate a read error. This chain uses TRBV20-1 with TRBJ1-4, with unresolved D. Germline loops: CDR1 DFQATT, CDR2 SNEGSKA (reference sequence). The CDR3 is 10 amino acids. The CDR3 is CSASYDKLFF. CDR3 coding DNA: TGCAGTGCTTCCTATGATAAACTGTTTTTT.